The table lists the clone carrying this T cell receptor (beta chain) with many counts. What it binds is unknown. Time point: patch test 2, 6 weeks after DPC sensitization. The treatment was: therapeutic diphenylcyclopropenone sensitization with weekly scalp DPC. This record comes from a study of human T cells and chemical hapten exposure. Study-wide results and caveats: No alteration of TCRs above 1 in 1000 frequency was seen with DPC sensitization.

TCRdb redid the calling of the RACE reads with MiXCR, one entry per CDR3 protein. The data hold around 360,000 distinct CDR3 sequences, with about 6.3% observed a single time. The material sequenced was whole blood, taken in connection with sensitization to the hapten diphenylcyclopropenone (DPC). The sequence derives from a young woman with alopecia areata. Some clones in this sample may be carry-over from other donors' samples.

The CDR3 sequence: CASSVGTGDGYGYTF. In DNA form, the CDR3 reads TGTGCCAGCAGCGTAGGGACAGGGGACGGGTATGGCTACACCTTC. This chain uses TRBV9 with TRBJ1-2; 9 positions agree with TRBD1. With 0 bases clipped from V and 5 bases from J, the junction kept 5 bases outside the gene matches. Per the germline V gene, CDR1 is SGDLS and CDR2 is YYNGEE. The CDR3 is 15 amino acids.